These 13 T cell receptor beta chains originate from one sample sequenced in a study of control samples from healthy donors and cancer patients. TCRdb keeps only in-frame clones here, not all; method: immunoSEQ multiplex PCR. The sample carries around 72,000 clones, approximately 88% recorded once. Sequenced input: blood. These TCRs come from a man in his fifties in good health.

The chain joins TRBV7-2 to TRBJ1-3; D possibly corresponds to TRBD1 (5 bases). The CDR3 runs 17 residues. CDR1 is SGHTA, CDR2 FQGNSA, per germline. The V gene lost 2 bases and the J gene lost 4 bases, with 18 bases spanning the gap. CDR3 coding DNA: TGTGCCAGCAGCTTAAAGGTCGACAGCCAGGCCGGAAACACCATATATTTT. Translating gives CASSLKVDSQAGNTIYF.

The chain is built from TRBV10-3 and TRBJ2-1, with TRBD2 matching over 10 bases. The CDR3 totals 14 residues. Germline V gene data show CDR1 as ENHRY and CDR2 as SYGVKD. V lost 6 bases and J lost 10; bases outside the gene matches: 9. The CDR3, as DNA: TGTGCCATCAGCAAATCCGGGACTAGCGAAGAGCAGTTCTTC. It specifies CAISKSGTSEEQFF.

The CDR3 protein is CATSRDWDRGLPEAFF. CDR3 sequence (DNA): TGTGCCACCAGCAGAGACTGGGACAGGGGGCTCCCTGAAGCTTTCTTT. The chain combines TRBV15 with TRBJ1-1, with 12 bases aligning to TRBD1. This CDR3 comprises 16 residues. CDR1 and CDR2 from the germline V gene are LNHNV and YYDKDF (reference sequence). V trimming: 0 bases; J trimming: 6 bases; junction bases outside the gene matches: 5.

This clone has a handful of counts. The chain combines TRBV12-3 or TRBV12-4 with TRBJ2-5, with D possibly matching TRBD1 (5 bases). The CDR3 has 13 residues. The germline V and J ends were trimmed by 4 bases and 1 base, with 7 bases remaining between them. Here the CDR3 DNA reads TGTGCCAGCAGTTACAGGAGCCAAGAGACCCAGTACTTC. Amino acids: CASSYRSQETQYF.

This rearrangement joins TRBV25-1 to TRBJ1-1, with D uncertain. The germline V gene has CDR1 MGHDK and CDR2 SYGVNS. The CDR3 spans 13 residues. V lost 7 bases to trimming and J lost 5 bases, with 14 bases between them. The CDR3 DNA is TGTGCCAGCACCCCGTCGGGTCGTACTGAAGCTTTCTTT. Its translation is CASTPSGRTEAFF.

This clone was counted once. The chain recombines TRBV9 with TRBJ1-1; D remains unclear. CDR1 is SGDLS and CDR2 is YYNGEE in the germline V gene. The V end was cut by 4 bases, the J end by 3 bases, with 10 bases between. The CDR3 contains 13 residues. CDR3 nucleotide sequence: TGTGCCAGCAGCCCCCGAAAGGACACTGAAGCTTTCTTT. This encodes CASSPRKDTEAFF.

J is TRBJ2-2 and V is TRBV25-1; TRBD1 matches at 9 bases. Trimming removed 7 bases from V and 3 bases from J; junction bases left unmatched: 6. Germline assignment: CDR1 MGHDK and CDR2 SYGVNS. The length of the CDR3 is 15 residues. Here the CDR3 DNA reads TGTGCCAGCAACACAGGGGGCTTATACACCGGGGAGCTGTTTTTT. It encodes CASNTGGLYTGELFF.

The gene calls are TRBV6-1 and TRBJ2-5; the match to TRBD2 covers 7 bases. V lost 2 bases and J lost 5; bases outside the gene matches: 11. Germline assignment: CDR1 MNHNS and CDR2 SASEGT. The CDR3 spans 16 residues. CDR3 region: CASSEYVGGPKETQYF. CDR3 in DNA: TGTGCCAGCAGTGAATACGTGGGAGGGCCTAAGGAGACCCAGTACTTC.

The J gene is TRBJ2-3, the V gene TRBV6-5; D perhaps matches TRBD2 (5 bases). The germline V and J ends were trimmed by 6 bases and 2 bases, with 15 bases remaining between them. There are 15 residues in the CDR3. The germline V gene encodes CDR1 MNHEY and CDR2 SVGAGI. Here the CDR3 DNA reads TGTGCCAGCAGCGACGGAGGACTTGTCACAGATACGCAGTATTTT. This translates into CASSDGGLVTDTQYF.

Ten or more counts support this clone. The V call is TRBV9, the J call TRBJ1-1, with no clear D. The CDR3 extends over 14 amino acids. Trimming took 4 bases from V and 8 from J, leaving 18 bases between them. Germline V CDR1 and CDR2: SGDLS, YYNGEE. This CDR3 reads CASSPYGEGREAFF. In DNA, the CDR3 is TGTGCCAGCAGCCCATATGGGGAGGGCCGCGAAGCTTTCTTT.

This rearrangement joins TRBV30 to TRBJ2-7; D is tentatively TRBD1 or TRBD2 (5 bases each). The germline V gene encodes CDR1 GTSNPN and CDR2 SVGIG (reference sequence). Trimming removed 3 bases from V and 2 bases from J, with 11 bases in between. The CDR3 loop spans 13 amino acids. The CDR3 spells CAWRRDRPYEQYF. The CDR3 DNA is TGTGCCTGGAGACGGGACCGACCCTACGAGCAGTACTTC.

The V and J genes are TRBV7-8 and TRBJ2-7, with TRBD2 as a possible D gene (5 bases). Trimming took 1 base from V and 3 from J, leaving 13 bases between them. Germline V gives CDR1 SGHVS, CDR2 FQNEAQ. This CDR3 comprises 15 residues. This chain's CDR3 is CASSLVGSGLYEQYF. DNA for the CDR3: TGTGCCAGCAGCTTAGTGGGGAGCGGTCTCTACGAGCAGTACTTC.

In regard to this clone: This CDR3 is also generated by other DNA sequences in the sample. CDR3 in amino acids: CASSQDRGTEAFF. CDR3 sequence (DNA): TGTGCCAGCAGCCAAGATAGGGGAACTGAAGCTTTCTTT. This chain links TRBV3-1 (or the pseudogene TRBV3-2) with TRBJ1-1; D is possibly TRBD1 (5 bases). Germline V lookup: CDR1 LGHDT, CDR2 YNNKEL (reference sequence). CDR3 size: 13 residues. The V end was cut by 0 bases, the J end by 5 bases, with 7 bases between.